The following is a T cell receptor (beta chain) sequence with its context. What it binds is not known. Germline CDR1 and CDR2: MNHEY and SVGAGI. CDR3 length equals 15 residues. Trimming shortened V by 1 base and J by 1 base, and 10 bases separated the two germline ends. The data were taken from a study of T cell responses to AZD1222 COVID-19 vaccine. Turning to the study itself: Second-dose recipients at about 4 or about 12 weeks were treated as one pooled group. The study, taken as a whole, reports: Two AZD1222 doses significantly raised spike-specific TCR breadth and depth over controls. White British ancestry dominated among donors, who included more females, and clonal diversity was possibly underestimated. The study identified only five to seven AZD1222 recipients as seropositive at baseline.

Data came from immunoSEQ multiplex PCR; TCRdb stores just in-frame clones and leaves some out. Of around 150,000 clones in the sample, 70% to 90% were seen once. The chain links TRBV6-5 to TRBJ1-1, with a tentative D call TRBD1 (5 bases). This specimen consisted of peripheral blood, obtained on day 0 of AZD1222 vaccination. The clonotype was recovered from an adult in good health. In DNA, the CDR3 is TGTGCCAGCAGTTACTACTCGACAGCGAACACTGAAGCTTTCTTT. It encodes CASSYYSTANTEAFF.